The rows below give T cell receptor beta chains drawn from one sample of a study of T-cell memory formation after mild COVID-19. TCRdb processed the 5' RACE reads anew with MiXCR; each CDR3 protein has one entry. Of 50,000 or so distinct CDR3 sequences listed, 27% are singletons. Specimen: PBMCs or a T cell subset sorted from them (not recorded which). These receptors were taken from a young man who had mild COVID-19 (a few samples of this study predate the infection). Cell type and time point are not known. Each CDR3 is given with its conserved first and last residue. D genes are given only for firm matches. Size tells how often a clone was seen (once, few, many) or the class of an expanded clone, and some rows leave it out.

TRBD1 | TRBJ2-5 | TRBV9 | medium-sized | TGTGCCAGCAGCCCGGGACAGGGGTTTCTTACCGAGGCCCAGTACTTC | CASSPGQGFLTEAQYF
NA | TRBJ2-7 | TRBV7-3 | NA | TGTGCCAGCAGCTTGGGCAGGGGATCCTACGAGCAGTACTTC | CASSLGRGSYEQYF
NA | TRBJ1-2 | TRBV12-3/TRBV12-4 | NA | TGTGCCAGCAGTTTATCGGGGGCTCTTGGCTACACCTTC | CASSLSGALGYTF
NA | TRBJ2-3 | TRBV7-9 | NA | TGTGCCAGCAGCTCGCCGCTCACAGATACGCAGTATTTT | CASSSPLTDTQYF
NA | TRBJ1-2 | TRBV18 | NA | TGTGCCAGCTCAAAGGTCGCGGGCTATGGCTACACCTTC | CASSKVAGYGYTF
TRBD2 | TRBJ2-3 | TRBV4-2 | NA | TGTGCCAGCAGCCTGGGACTAGCGGGGGAGGAGTATTTT | CASSLGLAGEEYF
TRBD1 | TRBJ1-5 | TRBV7-2 | many | TGTGCCAGCAGCCCAGGGACAGGGCGGATTAATCAGCCCCAGCATTTT | CASSPGTGRINQPQHF
NA | TRBJ1-5 | TRBV6-5 | few | TGTGCCAGCAGTTACTCGATTTCCAGGGGCCTCAATCAGCCCCAGCATTTT | CASSYSISRGLNQPQHF
TRBD2 | TRBJ2-5 | TRBV4-3 | once | TGCGCCAGCAGCCAAGAGATGGGCGGGGGGCGCACTCAAGAGACCCAGTACTTC | CASSQEMGGGRTQETQYF
NA | TRBJ2-4 | TRBV20-1 | few | TGCAGTGCTAGAGATTTAGGGTGGGAGTACTTC | CSARDLGWEYF
NA | TRBJ1-1 | TRBV29-1 | few | TGCAGCGTTGGGTTTATGAACACTGAAGCTTTCTTT | CSVGFMNTEAFF
TRBD1 | TRBJ1-6 | TRBV27 | NA | TGTGCCAGCAGTCCCGACAGGGGCTTTTCACCCCTCCACTTT | CASSPDRGFSPLHF
NA | TRBJ2-5 | TRBV6-2/TRBV6-3 | few | TGTGCCAGCAGTTACCGAGGGGAGGTGTACCAAGAGACCCAGTACTTC | CASSYRGEVYQETQYF
NA | TRBJ1-6 | TRBV7-2 | few | TGTGCCAGCGGATTGGGAGGGGCAGCTTCACCCCTCCACTTT | CASGLGGAASPLHF
NA | TRBJ2-3 | TRBV6-5 | NA | TGTGCCAGCATTGCGGGGGATACGCAGTATTTT | CASIAGDTQYF
NA | TRBJ2-7 | TRBV14 | NA | TGTGCCAGCAGCCTCGACAGGTTTACCTACGAGCAGTACTTC | CASSLDRFTYEQYF
NA | TRBJ1-5 | TRBV2 | NA | TGTGCCAGCGTACAGGGCATTAATCAGCCCCAGCATTTT | CASVQGINQPQHF
NA | TRBJ2-5 | TRBV7-6 | NA | TGTGCCAGCAGCTCGCCTAGGGACGCGGGGTACCAAGAGACCCAGTACTTC | CASSSPRDAGYQETQYF
TRBD2 | TRBJ2-1 | TRBV4-3 | few | TGCGCCAGCAGCCACGGGACTAGCGGGGGGGCTGAGAATGAGCAGTTCTTC | CASSHGTSGGAENEQFF
NA | TRBJ1-5 | TRBV10-3 | NA | TGTGCCACCAAGGGGACCGAGGGTAATTCGCCCCAGCATTTT | CATKGTEGNSPQHF
NA | TRBJ2-3 | TRBV3-1 | NA | TGTGCCACCCCCACGGGGAGACGAGATACGCAGTATTTT | CATPTGRRDTQYF
NA | TRBJ2-2 | TRBV4-1 | NA | TGCGCCAGCAGCCGTGTGGCGAACACCGGGGAGCTGTTTTTT | CASSRVANTGELFF
NA | TRBJ2-1 | TRBV27 | NA | TGTGCCAGCAGTTTTAGTAGGGAGCAGTTCTTC | CASSFSREQFF
TRBD2 | TRBJ2-1 | TRBV7-7 | few | TGTGCTAGCAGCCCCCTGACTAGCGGGGGGGCAGGTGAGCAGTTCTTC | CASSPLTSGGAGEQFF
TRBD1 | TRBJ1-2 | TRBV7-2 | NA | TGTGCCAGCAGCTCTCACCCCCAGGGGGCATTTGGCTACACCTTC | CASSSHPQGAFGYTF
NA | TRBJ1-1 | TRBV6-6 | NA | TGTGCCAGCAGATTAGGGGTCGTGAACACTGAAGCTTTCTTT | CASRLGVVNTEAFF
TRBD2 | TRBJ2-2 | TRBV10-3 | few | TGTGCCATCAGTGAGCGGGGGGGCTCCACCGGGGAGCTGTTTTTT | CAISERGGSTGELFF
NA | TRBJ2-5 | TRBV7-8 | NA | TGTGCCAGCAGCTTAGCGTTCGAGACCCAGTACTTC | CASSLAFETQYF
NA | TRBJ1-1 | TRBV5-1 | NA | TGCGCCAGCAGCTTGATGCCCGGGGGTCAAACTGAAGCTTTCTTT | CASSLMPGGQTEAFF
TRBD2 | TRBJ2-2 | TRBV7-2 | many | TGTGCCAGACCGGGACTAACGCCCGGGGAGCTGTTTTTT | CARPGLTPGELFF
NA | TRBJ1-5 | TRBV20-1 | NA | TGCAGTGCCAGAGCCCGATTTGGGGGCAATCAGCCCCAGCATTTT | CSARARFGGNQPQHF
NA | TRBJ1-6 | TRBV12-3/TRBV12-4 | NA | TGTGCCAGCAGCCGCTCAGGGTTGAATTCACCCCTCCACTTT | CASSRSGLNSPLHF
NA | TRBJ1-4 | TRBV4-1 | few | TGCGCCAGCAGCCAGGTTGGAGAAAAACTGTTTTTT | CASSQVGEKLFF
TRBD1 | TRBJ2-3 | TRBV5-5 | NA | TGTGCCAGCAGCCCGACACCCCGACAGGGTGGCACAGATACGCAGTATTTT | CASSPTPRQGGTDTQYF
TRBD2 | TRBJ2-1 | TRBV11-2 | few | TGTGCCAGCAGCGGCCTTGGCGGGGGTCACTCCTACAATGAGCAGTTCTTC | CASSGLGGGHSYNEQFF
NA | TRBJ1-1 | TRBV7-6 | NA | TGTGCCAGCAGCTTATTCGGGGGGGTTGAAGCTTTCTTT | CASSLFGGVEAFF
TRBD1 | TRBJ1-1 | TRBV27 | NA | TGTGCCAGCAGTCTACAGGGGCGATACACTGAAGCTTTCTTT | CASSLQGRYTEAFF
NA | TRBJ2-3 | TRBV20-1 | few | TGCAGTGCTCATCACACAGATACGCAGTATTTT | CSAHHTDTQYF
TRBD1 | TRBJ2-2 | TRBV12-3/TRBV12-4 | few | TGTGCCAGCAGCCCAAGACAGGGGGCGGACGGGGAGCTGTTTTTT | CASSPRQGADGELFF
TRBD1 | TRBJ2-4 | TRBV7-9 | NA | TGTGCCAGCAGCCCGCCGGGACAGGGAGTTTACATTCAGTACTTC | CASSPPGQGVYIQYF
TRBD1 | TRBJ2-7 | TRBV5-1 | NA | TGCGCCAGCAGGGAAACCGGGACAGGGGCCTACGAGCAGTACTTC | CASRETGTGAYEQYF
NA | TRBJ2-3 | TRBV19 | few | TGTGCCAGTAGTGTCTCTCCAGGGGGGTTCACAGATACGCAGTATTTT | CASSVSPGGFTDTQYF
NA | TRBJ1-5 | TRBV7-9 | NA | TGTGCCAGCAGCTTAGGGGCAGATAGCAATCAGCCCCAGCATTTT | CASSLGADSNQPQHF
TRBD2 | TRBJ2-7 | TRBV20-1 | many | TGCAGTGCTAGGGCCGAGCGGGGGGTGTACGAGCAGTACTTC | CSARAERGVYEQYF
TRBD2 | TRBJ2-3 | TRBV7-6 | NA | TGTGCCAGCAGCTTTCTTAGCGGGGCAACAGATACGCAGTATTTT | CASSFLSGATDTQYF
NA | TRBJ2-2 | TRBV20-1 | few | TGCAGTGCTAGATCCCTCGGAATTGCGGGGCCCGGGGAGCTGTTTTTT | CSARSLGIAGPGELFF
NA | TRBJ1-4 | TRBV6-5 | NA | TGTGCCACGGGGGGTGGCACTAATGAAAAACTGTTTTTT | CATGGGTNEKLFF
NA | TRBJ2-2 | TRBV9 | NA | TGTGCCAGCAGCGTCGTCAACAGGCCCACCGGGGAGCTGTTTTTT | CASSVVNRPTGELFF
TRBD1 | TRBJ1-6 | TRBV6-5 | once | TGTGCCAGCAGTTACGGGCAGGGGGCAAATTCACCCCTCCACTTT | CASSYGQGANSPLHF
TRBD1 | TRBJ2-7 | TRBV5-1 | many | TGCGCCAGCAGCACGGGACAGGGCGGCTACGAGCAGTACTTC | CASSTGQGGYEQYF
NA | TRBJ1-4 | TRBV6-2/TRBV6-3 | few | TGTGCCAGCACCCCGGGACGTGAGAATGAAAAACTGTTTTTT | CASTPGRENEKLFF
TRBD2 | TRBJ2-3 | TRBV11-3 | NA | TGTGCCAGCAGACCGACTAGCGGCACAGATACGCAGTATTTT | CASRPTSGTDTQYF
TRBD1 | TRBJ1-2 | TRBV7-9 | NA | TGTGCCAGCAGACATCCAGGGGGTAACTATGGCTACACCTTC | CASRHPGGNYGYTF
TRBD1 | TRBJ2-1 | TRBV11-1 | few | TGTGCCAGCAGCTTAAGGACAGGTTCGAGTGGGCAGTTCTTC | CASSLRTGSSGQFF
TRBD1 | TRBJ2-5 | TRBV7-9 | NA | TGTGCCAGCAGCTTAGTCCACAGGGGAGCGTGGGAGACCCAGTACTTC | CASSLVHRGAWETQYF
NA | TRBJ2-5 | TRBV6-6 | NA | TGTGCCAGCGGCTCAGAGACCCAGTACTTC | CASGSETQYF
TRBD1 | TRBJ2-1 | TRBV12-3/TRBV12-4 | NA | TGTGCCAGCACCCCTGGAGGGACAGGGAGTGAGGATGAGCAGTTCTTC | CASTPGGTGSEDEQFF
NA | TRBJ1-2 | TRBV7-2 | NA | TGTGCCAGCAGCTTAATGGGTTCAGGGACTGGCTACACCTTC | CASSLMGSGTGYTF
TRBD2 | TRBJ2-4 | TRBV4-2 | NA | TGTGCCAGTGGGGCGGGGGGTAACATTCAGTACTTC | CASGAGGNIQYF
TRBD2 | TRBJ2-3 | TRBV11-2 | few | TGTGCCAGCAGCTCAATAGCGGGGCGCACAGATACGCAGTATTTT | CASSSIAGRTDTQYF